The clone carrying this T cell receptor (beta chain) was detected many times. The time point denotes: patch test 1, 2 weeks after DPC sensitization. Treatment described: therapeutic diphenylcyclopropenone sensitization with weekly scalp DPC. This CDR3 spans 14 amino acids. Germline V CDR1 and CDR2: MNHEY, SVGAGI. Germline trimming cut 2 bases from V and 5 bases from J; bases unmatched to any gene: 3. TCRdb analysed the RACE reads with MiXCR anew, one entry per CDR3 protein. The sample consists of about 100,000 distinct CDR3 sequences, around 10% of them appearing once. The data belong to a study of human T cells and chemical hapten exposure.

V usage is TRBV6-5 and J usage is TRBJ1-2; TRBD1 agrees at 9 bases. This receptor was taken from a woman aged 40-49 years with alopecia areata. Some clones in this sample may be carry-over from other donors' samples. The sample here was whole blood, taken in connection with sensitization to the hapten diphenylcyclopropenone (DPC). CDR3: CASSYRDREYGYTF. The CDR3, as DNA: TGTGCCAGCAGTTACCGGGACAGGGAGTATGGCTACACCTTC.